This TCR beta chain was captured by sequencing in a study of T cell repertoires in cytomegalovirus infection. About the research overall: CMV epitopes in the study were HLA-C-restricted (recently identified) and HLA-B-restricted (well studied).

This clonotype has just a few counts. The target antigen is unknown. MiXCR was run by TCRdb on the reads, yielding one entry per CDR3 protein. The sample holds approximately 470,000 distinct CDR3 sequences, under 45% seen once. The CDR3 sequence is 12 residues long. V lost 3 bases, J lost 3 bases, and 8 bases lay in between. Germline values: CDR1 GTSNPN, CDR2 SVGIG (reference sequence). Study-wide results and caveats: Summed public TCR beta family frequency identified CMV carriers bearing the relevant HLA.

This sequence originates from a human donor in good health (CMV status not recorded). Some clones in this sample may be carry-over from other donors' samples. V gene TRBV30 combines with J gene TRBJ1-2, with D possibly being TRBD1 (5 bases). Sequences were derived from cultured PBMCs, sampled from culture after CMV antigen stimulation. CDR3 bases: TGTGCCTGGAGCGAGGGGTACTATGGCTACACCTTC. Its translation: CAWSEGYYGYTF.